The rows below give T cell receptor beta chains drawn from one sample of a study of blood T cell repertoires in COVID-19. The protocol was immunoSEQ multiplex PCR, while the TCRdb copy is restricted to in-frame clones and leaves out a portion. This sample carries approximately 97,000 clones, 90% of them seen once, and the ten largest clones take 1.5% to 2%. The source material was peripheral blood. The receptors derive from a man aged 55 to 70 with acute or convalescent COVID-19. The CDR3 runs from the conserved cysteine through the conserved F or W. The order of the fields is CDR3 length, D gene, V gene, J gene, clone size, CDR3 protein, CDR3 DNA. The D gene is left open where the match is weak. Expanded clones are given a class, and other clones once, few, many or no size at all.

16	TRBD1	TRBV3-1/TRBV3-2	TRBJ2-1	NA	CASSPKLGTGYNEQFF	TGTGCCAGCAGCCCCAAATTAGGGACAGGGTACAATGAGCAGTTCTTC
17	NA	TRBV15	TRBJ1-3	NA	CATSRGETGYSGNTIYF	TGTGCCACCAGCAGAGGGGAGACAGGATACTCTGGAAACACCATATATTTT
14	NA	TRBV6-1	TRBJ1-1	NA	CASSESNKNTEAFF	TGTGCCAGCAGTGAATCGAACAAGAACACTGAAGCTTTCTTT
15	NA	TRBV5-4	TRBJ2-2	NA	CASSLKGGGGGELFF	TGTGCCAGCAGCTTGAAAGGCGGGGGCGGCGGGGAGCTGTTTTTT
15	TRBD1	TRBV6-4	TRBJ1-1	NA	CASSVSDRGNTEAFF	TGTGCCAGCAGTGTCTCGGACAGGGGGAACACTGAAGCTTTCTTT
16	TRBD1	TRBV24-1	TRBJ2-1	once	CATSDDTDRPYNEQFF	TGTGCCACCAGTGACGACACGGACAGGCCCTACAATGAGCAGTTCTTC
14	TRBD1	TRBV7-2	TRBJ2-3	NA	CASMRTGGADTQYF	TGTGCCAGCATGAGGACAGGGGGTGCAGATACGCAGTATTTT
15	NA	TRBV5-8	TRBJ1-2	few	CASSWGGKLNYGYTF	TGTGCCAGCAGCTGGGGAGGGAAGCTGAACTATGGCTACACCTTC
12	NA	TRBV7-9	TRBJ2-7	few	CASTTPRQRQYF	TGTGCCAGCACCACCCCCCGGCAGCGGCAGTACTTC
15	NA	TRBV27	TRBJ1-6	NA	CASSWAGQGRSPLHF	TGTGCCAGCAGTTGGGCGGGTCAGGGGCGTTCACCCCTCCACTTT
16	TRBD1	TRBV6-1	TRBJ1-5	NA	CASSEALGGGFQPQHF	TGTGCCAGCAGTGAAGCGCTCGGAGGGGGCTTTCAGCCCCAGCATTTT
15	NA	TRBV2	TRBJ1-6	NA	CASSEAGGLGSPLHF	TGTGCCAGCAGTGAAGCGGGGGGGTTAGGCTCACCCCTCCACTTT
16	TRBD1	TRBV10-2	TRBJ2-3	NA	CASSESGQGPTDTQYF	TGCGCCAGCAGTGAGTCTGGACAGGGACCCACAGATACGCAGTATTTT
18	TRBD1	TRBV5-1	TRBJ2-6	NA	CASSRIGQGAFGANVLTF	TGCGCCAGCAGCCGCATAGGACAGGGGGCATTTGGGGCCAACGTCCTGACTTTC
15	NA	TRBV28	TRBJ2-6	once	CASIDQGTGANVLTF	TGTGCCAGCATAGATCAGGGTACTGGGGCCAACGTCCTGACTTTC
15	TRBD1	TRBV6-2/TRBV6-3	TRBJ1-5	NA	CASSLGGTGGLPQHF	TGTGCCAGCAGCCTCGGCGGGACAGGGGGTTTGCCCCAGCATTTT
13	TRBD1	TRBV6-5	TRBJ2-3	NA	CASRTGYTDTQYF	TGTGCCAGCAGGACAGGGTACACAGATACGCAGTATTTT
13	NA	TRBV12-3/TRBV12-4	TRBJ2-2	NA	CASSLRDSGELFF	TGTGCCAGCAGTCTCAGGGACTCCGGGGAGCTGTTTTTT
13	NA	TRBV19	TRBJ1-5	NA	CASSITRNQPQHF	TGTGCCAGTAGTATAACGAGGAATCAGCCCCAGCATTTT
15	NA	TRBV2	TRBJ1-5	NA	CASSEGGRRNQPQHF	TGTGCCAGCAGTGAGGGGGGGCGTCGCAATCAGCCCCAGCATTTT
15	NA	TRBV19	TRBJ1-2	NA	CASSIGGKTNYGYTF	TGTGCCAGTAGTATTGGAGGAAAGACTAACTATGGCTACACCTTC
15	TRBD1	TRBV18	TRBJ1-6	NA	CASSGTVVYNSPLHF	TGTGCCAGCTCAGGGACAGTGGTGTATAATTCACCCCTCCACTTT
15	TRBD1	TRBV18	TRBJ2-1	NA	CASSPGTGGLHEQFF	TGTGCCAGCTCACCAGGGACAGGGGGCCTTCATGAGCAGTTCTTC
15	NA	TRBV6-5	TRBJ1-1	NA	CATTKGDRMNTEAFF	TGTGCCACGACCAAAGGGGATCGCATGAACACTGAAGCTTTCTTT
15	NA	TRBV4-1	TRBJ1-3	NA	CASSHLQGSGNTIYF	TGCGCCAGCAGCCATCTCCAGGGCTCTGGAAACACCATATATTTT
13	NA	TRBV10-3	TRBJ2-3	NA	CAISGTNTDTQYF	TGTGCCATCAGTGGGACAAACACAGATACGCAGTATTTT
12	NA	TRBV7-8	TRBJ1-1	NA	CASSFSYTEAFF	TGTGCCAGCAGCTTCTCTTACACTGAAGCTTTCTTT